This T cell receptor beta chain was found in a study of cytomegalovirus exposure and HLA in healthy donors. Broader study findings: In terms of immune exposure information, only CMV serostatus was available. The study labeled approximately 150 TCR beta chains cytomegalovirus-associated. One variant, a missense change in DCLRE1C, was linked in a later analysis to TCR beta V- and J-gene trimming.

PCR was performed using 60 Vbeta and 13 Jbeta primers. Sequencing used immunoSEQ multiplex PCR; TCRdb keeps in-frame clones, though not all of them. This listing includes roughly 73,000 clones. With respect to this clone: The antigen is not known.

V dropped 1 base and J dropped 6 bases, with 13 bases sitting between them. CDR1 and CDR2 from the germline V gene are SGHRS and YFSETQ. The CDR3 is 15 amino acids. This TCR was sampled from a female donor in good health and CMV-seropositive. The sequenced sample consisted of PBMCs. The V gene is TRBV5-1, the J gene TRBJ2-2; tentatively, D is TRBD2 (5 bases). This CDR3 is CASSLTRGWAGELFF. In DNA form, the CDR3 reads TGCGCCAGCAGCTTGACCCGCGGGTGGGCCGGGGAGCTGTTTTTT.